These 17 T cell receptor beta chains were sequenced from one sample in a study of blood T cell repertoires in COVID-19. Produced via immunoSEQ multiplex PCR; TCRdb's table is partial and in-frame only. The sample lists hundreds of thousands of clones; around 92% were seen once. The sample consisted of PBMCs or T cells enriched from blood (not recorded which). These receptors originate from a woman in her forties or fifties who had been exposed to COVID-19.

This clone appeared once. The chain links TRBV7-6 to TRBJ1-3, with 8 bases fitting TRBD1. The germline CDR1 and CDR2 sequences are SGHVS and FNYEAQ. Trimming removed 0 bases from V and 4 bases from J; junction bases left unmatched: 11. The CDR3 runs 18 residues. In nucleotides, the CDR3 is TGTGCCAGCAGCTTAGCGCTGAGGACAGGGATCTACGGAAACACCATATATTTT. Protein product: CASSLALRTGIYGNTIYF.

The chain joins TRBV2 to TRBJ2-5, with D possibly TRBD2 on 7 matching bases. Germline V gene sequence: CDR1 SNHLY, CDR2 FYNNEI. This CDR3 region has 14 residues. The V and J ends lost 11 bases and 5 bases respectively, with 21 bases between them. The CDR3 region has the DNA TGTGCCGGGAGTCGGTGGGGGGGCCGGGAGACCCAGTACTTC. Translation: CAGSRWGGRETQYF.

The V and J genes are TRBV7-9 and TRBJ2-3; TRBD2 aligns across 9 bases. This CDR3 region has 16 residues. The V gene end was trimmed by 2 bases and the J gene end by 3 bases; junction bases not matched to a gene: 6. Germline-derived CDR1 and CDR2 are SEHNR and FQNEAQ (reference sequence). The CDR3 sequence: CASSLWTSERTDTQYF. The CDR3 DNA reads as TGTGCCAGCAGCTTATGGACTAGCGAGAGGACAGATACGCAGTATTTT.

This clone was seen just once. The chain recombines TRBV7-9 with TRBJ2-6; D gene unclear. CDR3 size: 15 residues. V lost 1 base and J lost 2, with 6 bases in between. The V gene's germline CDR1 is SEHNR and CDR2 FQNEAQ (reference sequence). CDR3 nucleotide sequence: TGTGCCAGCAGCTTAGGGAGCACTGGGGCCAACGTCCTGACTTTC. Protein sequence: CASSLGSTGANVLTF.

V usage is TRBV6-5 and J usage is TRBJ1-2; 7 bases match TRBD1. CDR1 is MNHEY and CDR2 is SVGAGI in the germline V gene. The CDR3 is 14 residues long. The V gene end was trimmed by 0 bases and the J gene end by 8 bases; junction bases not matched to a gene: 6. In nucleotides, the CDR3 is TGTGCCAGCAGTTACTCGGGACAGCCACAAGGCTACACCTTC. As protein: CASSYSGQPQGYTF.

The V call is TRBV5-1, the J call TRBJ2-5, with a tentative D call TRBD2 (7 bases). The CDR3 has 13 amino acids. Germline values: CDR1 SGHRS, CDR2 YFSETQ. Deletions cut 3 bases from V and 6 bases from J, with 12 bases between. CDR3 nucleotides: TGCGCCAGCAGCTCGGGGGGCAGGCAGACCCAGTACTTC. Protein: CASSSGGRQTQYF. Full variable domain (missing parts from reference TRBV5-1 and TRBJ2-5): KAGVTQTPRYLIKTRGQQVTLSCSPISGHRSVSWYQQTPGQGLQFLFEYFSETQRNKGNFPGRFSGRQFSNSRSEMNVSTLELGDSALYLCASSSGGRQTQYFGPGTRLLVL.

The CDR3, as DNA: TGTGCCAGACCCCAGGGGACAGCCTACGAGCAGTACTTC. Its translation is CARPQGTAYEQYF. This chain uses TRBV19 with TRBJ2-7; 7 bases map to TRBD1. Looked up from germline, CDR1 is LNHDA and CDR2 is SQIVND (reference sequence). The CDR3 is made up of 13 amino acids. V lost 9 bases and J lost 2; bases outside the gene matches: 7.

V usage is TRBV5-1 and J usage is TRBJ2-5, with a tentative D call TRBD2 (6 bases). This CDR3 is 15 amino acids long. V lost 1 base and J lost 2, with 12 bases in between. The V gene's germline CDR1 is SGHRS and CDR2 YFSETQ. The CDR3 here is CASSLPGGPQETQYF. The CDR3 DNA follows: TGCGCCAGCAGCTTGCCCGGGGGACCACAAGAGACCCAGTACTTC.

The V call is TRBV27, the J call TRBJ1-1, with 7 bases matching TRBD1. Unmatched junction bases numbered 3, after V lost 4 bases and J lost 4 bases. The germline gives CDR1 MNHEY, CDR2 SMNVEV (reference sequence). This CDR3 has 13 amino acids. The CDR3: CASSWDSSTEAFF. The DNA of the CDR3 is TGTGCCAGCAGTTGGGACAGCAGCACTGAAGCTTTCTTT.

CDR3: CASSLATMTGGGNEKLFF. The CDR3 DNA reads as TGCGCCAGCAGCTTGGCGACGATGACAGGGGGTGGTAATGAAAAACTGTTTTTT. J is TRBJ1-4 and V is TRBV5-1, with TRBD1 matching 9 bases. V shed 0 bases and J 4 bases; nucleotides not matched to a gene: 10. Germline CDR1 is SGHRS and CDR2 is YFSETQ. This CDR3 has 18 residues. Variable domain in full (rest from reference TRBV5-1 and TRBJ1-4): KAGVTQTPRYLIKTRGQQVTLSCSPISGHRSVSWYQQTPGQGLQFLFEYFSETQRNKGNFPGRFSGRQFSNSRSEMNVSTLELGDSALYLCASSLATMTGGGNEKLFFGSGTQLSVL.

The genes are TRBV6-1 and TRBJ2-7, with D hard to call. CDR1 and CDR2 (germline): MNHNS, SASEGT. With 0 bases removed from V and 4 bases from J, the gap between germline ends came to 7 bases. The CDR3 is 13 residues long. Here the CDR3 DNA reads TGTGCCAGCAGTGAAGCGCTTCGGTACGAGCAGTACTTC. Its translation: CASSEALRYEQYF.

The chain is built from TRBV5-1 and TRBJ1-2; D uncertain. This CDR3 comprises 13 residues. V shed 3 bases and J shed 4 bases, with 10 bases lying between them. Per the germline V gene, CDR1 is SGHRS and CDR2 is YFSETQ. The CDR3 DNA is TGCGCCAGCAGCTCCACTGAAGTCTATGGCTACACCTTC. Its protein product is CASSSTEVYGYTF.

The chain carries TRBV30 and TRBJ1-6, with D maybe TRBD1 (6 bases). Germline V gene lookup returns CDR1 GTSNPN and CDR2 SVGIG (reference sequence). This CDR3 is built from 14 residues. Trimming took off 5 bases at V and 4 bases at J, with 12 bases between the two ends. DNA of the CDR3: TGTGCCTGGGGGGTTAGGGGGTATAATTCACCCCTCCACTTT. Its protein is CAWGVRGYNSPLHF.

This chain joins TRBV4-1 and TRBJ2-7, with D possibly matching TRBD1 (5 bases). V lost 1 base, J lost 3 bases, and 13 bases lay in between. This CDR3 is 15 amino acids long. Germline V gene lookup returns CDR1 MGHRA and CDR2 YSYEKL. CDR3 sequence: CASSQGPQEDYEQYF. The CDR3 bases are TGCGCCAGCAGCCAAGGTCCACAGGAAGACTACGAGCAGTACTTC.

DNA of the CDR3: TGTGCCAGCAGATATCGAGACAGCCGCTCTGGAAACACCATATATTTT. This gives the protein CASRYRDSRSGNTIYF. The chain employs TRBV5-8 and TRBJ1-3; D perhaps matches TRBD1 (5 bases). This CDR3 region has 16 residues. Per the germline V gene, CDR1 is SGHTS and CDR2 is YDEGEE. Trimming took 5 bases from V and 0 from J, leaving 15 bases between them.

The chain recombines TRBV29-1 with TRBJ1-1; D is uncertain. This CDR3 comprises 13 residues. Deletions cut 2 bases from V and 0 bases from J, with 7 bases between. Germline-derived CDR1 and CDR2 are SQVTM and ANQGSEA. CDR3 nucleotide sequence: TGCAGCGTTGAAAGCAGGCTGAACACTGAAGCTTTCTTT. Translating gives CSVESRLNTEAFF.

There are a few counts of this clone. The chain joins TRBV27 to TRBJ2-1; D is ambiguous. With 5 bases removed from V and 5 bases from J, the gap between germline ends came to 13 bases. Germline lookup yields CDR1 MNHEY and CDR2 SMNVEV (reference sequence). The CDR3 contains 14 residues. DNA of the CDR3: TGTGCCAGCAGTCCGAACCCCCTAGACAATGAGCAGTTCTTC. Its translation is CASSPNPLDNEQFF.